This T cell receptor beta chain was documented in a study of blood T cell repertoires in COVID-19. As for the study in general: Samples representing acute and convalescent COVID-19 were sourced from the United States, Italy and Spain. PBMCs, B-cell-depleted T cells, or T cells provided the cDNA or gDNA that made up the material.

The Seattle patients, enrolled during active infection, were followed longitudinally. This CDR3 has 11 amino acids. V gave up 10 bases and J gave up 3 bases; unmatched junction bases: 2. Germline lookup yields CDR1 LNHDA and CDR2 SQIVND (reference sequence). Original handling: Reference gene primer amplification gave nucleated cell count estimates. This table comes from immunoSEQ multiplex PCR, and its TCRdb copy is limited to in-frame clones, with some not included. The V and J calls and clone size are taken from that table; D and trimming were inferred from the DNA. The data contain some 150,000 clones, about 76% of them singletons.

V usage is TRBV19 and J usage is TRBJ1-2; 7 bases align to TRBD1. This sequence originates from a woman in her 70s with COVID-19, enrolled during active disease. Source material: peripheral blood. The CDR3 bases are TGTGCCACCACAGGGGACTATGGCTACACCTTC. This codes for CATTGDYGYTF.